These 5 T cell receptor beta chains were sequenced from one sample in a study of CD8 T cells in ankylosing spondylitis (dated by TCRdb to about 2017). Library generation was performed with 5' RACE. Sequencing instrument: Illumina MiSeq. TCRdb reanalyzed the raw reads on its own, using fastp at Q25 for trimming and MiXCR for clone calling, and kept in-frame beta chains. A single entry per CDR3 protein holds the most common genes and DNA from its merged rows. In this sample the table shows roughly 25,000 distinct CDR3 sequences, about a sixth of which occur a single time. 25% to 30% of the sample is in the top ten clones. The sequenced sample was blood. The receptors were sampled from a male donor with ankylosing spondylitis or in good health (not recorded which).

This clonotype was found many times. The V and J genes are TRBV5-1 and TRBJ2-7, with D perhaps matching TRBD2 (5 bases). The germline CDR1 and CDR2 sequences are SGHRS and YFSETQ. There are 12 residues in the CDR3. V lost 4 bases, J lost 2 bases, and 7 bases lay in between. The CDR3 DNA reads as TGCGCCAGCAGCGCGACTACCTACGAGCAGTACTTC. Translation gives CASSATTYEQYF.

This clonotype occurred many times. The chain uses TRBV7-2 and TRBJ1-1, with no clear D. V dropped 9 bases and J dropped 1 base, with 12 bases sitting between them. This CDR3 has 13 amino acids. Germline V gene lookup returns CDR1 SGHTA and CDR2 FQGNSA. This CDR3 is CASLKEPNTEAFF. The CDR3 DNA reads as TGTGCCAGTTTGAAAGAACCGAACACTGAAGCTTTCTTT.

This clonotype was found once. The chain has TRBV12-3 or TRBV12-4 and TRBJ2-3; TRBD2 is a possible D gene (7 bases). The V end lost 6 bases, the J end lost 8 bases, and 21 bases lay between the germline ends. This CDR3 contains 15 residues. The CDR3 protein is CASSATGRGSGTQYF. CDR3 sequence (DNA): TGTGCCAGCAGCGCTACAGGGAGGGGGTCGGGTACGCAGTATTTT.

To note about this clonotype: One junction end does not reproduce the germline sequence, and a read error may be involved. The J gene is TRBJ2-1, the V gene TRBV20-1; 7 nucleotides agree with TRBD2. The V gene's germline CDR1 is DFQATT and CDR2 SNEGSKA (reference sequence). The length of the CDR3 is 14 residues. The CDR3 region has the DNA TGCAGTGCTAGGACTAGCCTTAACTACAGTGAGCAGTTCTTC. Translated: CSARTSLNYSEQFF.

This clonotype was seen once. This chain links TRBV6-2 or TRBV6-3 with TRBJ2-6; either TRBD1 or TRBD2 may fit D (5 bases each). The CDR3 consists of 14 residues. CDR1 is MNHEY and CDR2 is SVGEGT in the germline V gene. The V end lost 11 bases, the J end lost 2 bases, and 13 bases lay between the germline ends. The CDR3 sequence is CACFLGAGANVLTF. DNA for the CDR3: TGTGCCTGCTTCTTGGGGGCTGGGGCCAACGTCCTGACTTTC.